What follows are 7 T cell receptor beta chains derived from one specimen sequenced in a study of blood T cell repertoires in COVID-19. Assay: immunoSEQ multiplex PCR; the TCRdb copy retains only in-frame clones and omits some. Among over 45,000 clones, about 88% were seen once, and the ten largest hold about 4.4%. Sequences were obtained from peripheral blood. These receptor sequences come from a man aged 50-60 years with active COVID-19.

This chain links TRBV5-6 with TRBJ2-7; D might be TRBD2 (5 bases). The CDR3 is made up of 14 amino acids. Trimming took off 1 base at V and 3 bases at J, with 11 bases between the two ends. Germline V gene lookup returns CDR1 SGHDT and CDR2 YYEEEE. The CDR3 nucleotides are TGTGCCAGCAGCTTGCCGGGGTCCCACTACGAGCAGTACTTC. This gives the protein CASSLPGSHYEQYF.

This clone occurred a few times. The chain joins TRBV2 to TRBJ2-4; 11 bases are shared with TRBD1. Germline lookup yields CDR1 SNHLY and CDR2 FYNNEI. V was clipped by 2 bases and J by 0 bases; unmatched bases: 3. The CDR3 is 17 amino acids. DNA for the CDR3: TGTGCCAGCAGTGAACCGGGACAGGGGGGAGCCAAAAACATTCAGTACTTC. It is translated as CASSEPGQGGAKNIQYF.

This clone was counted once. This CDR3 reads CASSQNRGRYEQYF. CDR3 DNA: TGCGCCAGCAGCCAAAACAGGGGGCGCTACGAGCAGTACTTC. The chain employs TRBV4-1 and TRBJ2-7; 9 bases align to TRBD1. Trimming at V came to 2 bases and at J to 3 bases, leaving 2 bases not matched to a gene. Germline lookup yields CDR1 MGHRA and CDR2 YSYEKL. The CDR3 spans 14 residues.

This chain links TRBV27 with TRBJ1-5; D is undetermined. The CDR3 contains 13 residues. Germline V gene lookup returns CDR1 MNHEY and CDR2 SMNVEV (reference sequence). Trimming shortened V by 6 bases and J by 3 bases, and 9 bases separated the two germline ends. CDR3 region: CASSYYTNQPQHF. The CDR3, as DNA: TGTGCCAGCAGCTACTACACCAATCAGCCCCAGCATTTT.

The chain carries TRBV27 and TRBJ2-2, with D maybe TRBD1 (5 bases). The V and J ends lost 3 bases and 1 base respectively, with 15 bases between them. Germline V lookup: CDR1 MNHEY, CDR2 SMNVEV (reference sequence). This CDR3 region has 17 residues. CDR3 in amino acids: CASSFKGARLNTGELFF. Written as DNA, the CDR3 is TGTGCCAGCAGTTTTAAAGGGGCCAGATTGAACACCGGGGAGCTGTTTTTT.

V is TRBV5-1 and J is TRBJ1-1; no reliable D call. V gave up 6 bases and J gave up 8 bases, with 23 bases separating them. CDR3 length: 15 amino acids. Germline CDR1 reads SGHRS; CDR2 reads YFSETQ. The CDR3 DNA reads TGCGCCAGCATCCCAAACAGTTTCTCGATCTCGGAAGCTTTCTTT. It translates to CASIPNSFSISEAFF.

The V call is TRBV3-1 (or the pseudogene TRBV3-2), the J call TRBJ2-5, with TRBD1 matching 9 bases. This CDR3 spans 15 amino acids. Germline loops: CDR1 LGHDT, CDR2 YNNKEL (reference sequence). Trimming removed 4 bases from V and 5 bases from J; junction bases left unmatched: 8. This CDR3 is CASSLPGTGWETQYF. As DNA, the CDR3 is TGTGCCAGCAGCCTGCCCGGGACAGGGTGGGAGACCCAGTACTTC.